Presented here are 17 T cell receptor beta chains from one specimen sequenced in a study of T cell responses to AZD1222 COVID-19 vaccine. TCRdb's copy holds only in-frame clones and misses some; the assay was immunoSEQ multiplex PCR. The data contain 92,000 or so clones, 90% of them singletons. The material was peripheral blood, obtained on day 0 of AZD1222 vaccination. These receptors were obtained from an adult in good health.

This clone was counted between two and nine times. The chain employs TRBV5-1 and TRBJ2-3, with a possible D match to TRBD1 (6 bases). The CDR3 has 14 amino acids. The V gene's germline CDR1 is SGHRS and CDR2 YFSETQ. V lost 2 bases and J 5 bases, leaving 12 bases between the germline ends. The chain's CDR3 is CASSFQGPRDTQYF. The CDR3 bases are TGCGCCAGCAGCTTTCAGGGGCCTAGAGATACGCAGTATTTT.

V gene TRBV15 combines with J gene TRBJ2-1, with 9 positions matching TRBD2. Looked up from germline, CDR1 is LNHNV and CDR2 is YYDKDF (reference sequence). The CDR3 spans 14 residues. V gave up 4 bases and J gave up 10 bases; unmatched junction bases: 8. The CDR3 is CATSNLAGVEEQFF. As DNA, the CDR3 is TGTGCCACCAGCAACTTAGCGGGAGTGGAAGAGCAGTTCTTC.

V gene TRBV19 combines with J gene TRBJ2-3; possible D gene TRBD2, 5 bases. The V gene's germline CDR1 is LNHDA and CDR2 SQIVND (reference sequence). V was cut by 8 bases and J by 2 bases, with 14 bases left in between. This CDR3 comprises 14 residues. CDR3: CASGAGPYTDTQYF. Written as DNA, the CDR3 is TGTGCCAGTGGTGCGGGCCCATACACAGATACGCAGTATTTT.

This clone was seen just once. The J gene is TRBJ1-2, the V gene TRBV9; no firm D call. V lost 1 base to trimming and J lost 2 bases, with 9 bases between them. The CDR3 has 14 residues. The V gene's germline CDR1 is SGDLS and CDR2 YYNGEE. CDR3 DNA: TGTGCCAGCAGCGTAAGGCCGATGAACTATGGCTACACCTTC. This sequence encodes CASSVRPMNYGYTF. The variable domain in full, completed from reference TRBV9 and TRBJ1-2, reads DSGVTQTPKHLITATGQRVTLRCSPRSGDLSVYWYQQSLDQGLQFLIQYYNGEERAKGNILERFSAQQFPDLHSELNLSSLELGDSALYFCASSVRPMNYGYTFGSGTRLTVV.

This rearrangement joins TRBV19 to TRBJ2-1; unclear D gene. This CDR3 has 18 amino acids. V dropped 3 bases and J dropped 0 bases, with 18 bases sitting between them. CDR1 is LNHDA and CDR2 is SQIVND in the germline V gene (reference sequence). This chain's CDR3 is CASSIHNSRLPSYNEQFF. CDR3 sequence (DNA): TGTGCCAGTAGTATCCACAACTCAAGACTCCCCTCCTACAATGAGCAGTTCTTC.

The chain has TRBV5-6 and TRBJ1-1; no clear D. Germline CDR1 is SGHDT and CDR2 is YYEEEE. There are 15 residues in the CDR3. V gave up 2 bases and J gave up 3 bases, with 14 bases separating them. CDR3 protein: CASSLQQGSYTEAFF. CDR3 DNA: TGTGCCAGCAGCTTACAGCAAGGGTCGTACACTGAAGCTTTCTTT.

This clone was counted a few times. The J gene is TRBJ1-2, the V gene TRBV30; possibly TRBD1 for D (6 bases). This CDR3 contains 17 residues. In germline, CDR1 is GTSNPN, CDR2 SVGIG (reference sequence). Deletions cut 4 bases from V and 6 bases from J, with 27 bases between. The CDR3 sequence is CAWTPLGTGFGPNGYTF. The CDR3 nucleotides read TGTGCCTGGACTCCGCTGGGAACAGGGTTTGGCCCTAATGGCTACACCTTC. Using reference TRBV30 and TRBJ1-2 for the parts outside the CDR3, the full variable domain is SQTIHQWPATLVQPVGSPLSLECTVEGTSNPNLYWYRQAAGRGLQLLFYSVGIGQISSEVPQNLSASRPQDRQFILSSKKLLLSDSGFYLCAWTPLGTGFGPNGYTFGSGTRLTVV.

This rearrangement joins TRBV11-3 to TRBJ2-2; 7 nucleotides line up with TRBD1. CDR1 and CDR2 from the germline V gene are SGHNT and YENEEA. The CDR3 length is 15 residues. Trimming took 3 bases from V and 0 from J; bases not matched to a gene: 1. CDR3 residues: CASSFQGANTGELFF. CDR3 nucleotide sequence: TGTGCCAGCAGCTTCCAGGGGGCGAACACCGGGGAGCTGTTTTTT. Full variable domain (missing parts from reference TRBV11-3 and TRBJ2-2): EAGVVQSPRYKIIEKKQPVAFWCNPISGHNTLYWYLQNLGQGPELLIRYENEEAVDDSQLPKDRFSAERLKGVDSTLKIQPAELGDSAVYLCASSFQGANTGELFFGEGSRLTVL.

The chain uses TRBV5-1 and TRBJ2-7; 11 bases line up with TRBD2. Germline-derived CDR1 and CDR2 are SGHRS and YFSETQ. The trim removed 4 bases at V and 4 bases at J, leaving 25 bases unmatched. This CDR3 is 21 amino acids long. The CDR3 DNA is TGCGCCAGCAGCCCCGCAAATCATGACTCTAGCGGGAGGCCTTCGGATTACGAGCAGTACTTC. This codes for CASSPANHDSSGRPSDYEQYF.

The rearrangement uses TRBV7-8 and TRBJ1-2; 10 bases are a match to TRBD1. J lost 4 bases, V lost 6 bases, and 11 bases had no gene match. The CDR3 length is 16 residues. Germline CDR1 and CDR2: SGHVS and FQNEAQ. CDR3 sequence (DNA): TGTGCCAGCAGTCCCGCGACAGGGGGCGCAGTCTATGGCTACACCTTC. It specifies CASSPATGGAVYGYTF.

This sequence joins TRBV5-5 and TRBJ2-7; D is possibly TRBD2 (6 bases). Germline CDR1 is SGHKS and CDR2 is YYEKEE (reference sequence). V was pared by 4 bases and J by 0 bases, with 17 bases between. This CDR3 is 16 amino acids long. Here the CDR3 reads CASSLLSGGTSYEQYF. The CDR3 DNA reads TGTGCCAGCAGCCTATTATCCGGCGGGACCTCCTACGAGCAGTACTTC.

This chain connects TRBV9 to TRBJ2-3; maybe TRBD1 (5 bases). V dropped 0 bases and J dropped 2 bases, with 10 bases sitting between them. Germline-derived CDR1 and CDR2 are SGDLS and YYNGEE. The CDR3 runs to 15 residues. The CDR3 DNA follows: TGTGCCAGCAGCGTAGGGGTCAGGGACACAGATACGCAGTATTTT. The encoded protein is CASSVGVRDTDTQYF.

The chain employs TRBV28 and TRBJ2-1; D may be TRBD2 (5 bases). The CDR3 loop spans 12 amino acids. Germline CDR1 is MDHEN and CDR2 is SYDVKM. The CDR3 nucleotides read TGTGCGGTAGAGGGAGTGTACAATGAGCAGTTCTTC. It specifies CAVEGVYNEQFF.

The CDR3 region has the DNA TGCGCCAGCTCTCTTGCGGGACACGGAGGAGAGACCCAGTACTTC. Its protein product is CASSLAGHGGETQYF. The chain links TRBV5-1 to TRBJ2-5; TRBD1 or TRBD2 may be the D gene (6 bases each). The V end was cut by 7 bases, the J end by 4 bases, with 20 bases between. The CDR3 contains 15 residues. Germline CDR1 is SGHRS and CDR2 is YFSETQ.

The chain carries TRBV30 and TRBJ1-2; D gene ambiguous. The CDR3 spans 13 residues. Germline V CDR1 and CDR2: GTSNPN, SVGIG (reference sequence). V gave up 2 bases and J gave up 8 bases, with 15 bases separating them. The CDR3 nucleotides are TGTGCCTGGAGTCCCCCCCCCTATCGGGGCTACACCTTC. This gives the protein CAWSPPPYRGYTF.

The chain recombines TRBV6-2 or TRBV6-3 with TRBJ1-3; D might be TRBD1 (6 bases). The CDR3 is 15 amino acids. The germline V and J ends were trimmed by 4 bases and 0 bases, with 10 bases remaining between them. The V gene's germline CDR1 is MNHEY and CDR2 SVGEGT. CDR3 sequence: CASSSGGGSGNTIYF. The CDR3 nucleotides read TGTGCCAGCAGTTCCGGGGGCGGCTCTGGAAACACCATATATTTT.

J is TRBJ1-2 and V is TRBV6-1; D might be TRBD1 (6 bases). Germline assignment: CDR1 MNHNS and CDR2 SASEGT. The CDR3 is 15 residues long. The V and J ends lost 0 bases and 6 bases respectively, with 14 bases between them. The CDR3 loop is CASSEARGIRDGYTF. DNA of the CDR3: TGTGCCAGCAGTGAAGCGAGGGGGATTAGGGATGGCTACACCTTC.